The 4 T cell receptor beta chains below come from one sample, sequenced in a study of T cells after yellow fever vaccination (dated by TCRdb to the late 2010s). Library preparation used 5' RACE. Sequencing relied on an Illumina HiSeq 2500. The raw public data were reprocessed by TCRdb itself: fastp quality trimming at Q25, MiXCR clonotype calling, in-frame beta chains only. Rows merge per CDR3 protein into single entries with the most common DNA and genes. This sample comprises 500,000 to 650,000 distinct CDR3 sequences, about 12% of them detected only once. The leading ten clones occupy about 15% of the sample. Taken with the paper, the label for treatment or condition translates to: live attenuated yellow fever vaccine strain. The sequencing used PBMCs, collected on the day of the yellow fever booster vaccination. These receptors all stem from a man aged 25-45 years who received the YFV17D yellow fever vaccine.

This clonotype showed up just a few times. This chain connects TRBV7-9 to TRBJ2-1; D not certain. V was pared by 2 bases and J by 6 bases, with 8 bases between. The CDR3 length is 13 residues. CDR1 and CDR2 from the germline V gene are SEHNR and FQNEAQ (reference sequence). CDR3 in DNA: TGTGCCAGCAGCTTATCCCGAATCAATGAGCAGTTCTTC. This gives the protein CASSLSRINEQFF.

This clonotype showed up just a few times. The rearrangement uses TRBV20-1 and TRBJ2-1, with TRBD2 matching over 8 bases. CDR1 is DFQATT and CDR2 is SNEGSKA in the germline V gene (reference sequence). The CDR3 is 15 amino acids. The trim removed 2 bases at V and 9 bases at J, leaving 12 bases unmatched. The DNA for the CDR3 is TGCAGTGCTAGACGGGGGACTAGTGATGTTTCTGAGCAGTTCTTC. Translating gives CSARRGTSDVSEQFF.

This clonotype has more than one count but fewer than ten. The chain joins TRBV7-2 to TRBJ2-3, with TRBD1 matching 9 bases. The V segment lost 5 bases and the J segment 1 base; nucleotides outside the gene matches: 4. The CDR3 spans 15 residues. The germline gives CDR1 SGHTA, CDR2 FQGNSA. The CDR3 DNA sequence: TGTGCCAGCAGCATCGGGACAGGGCGCACAGATACGCAGTATTTT. Residues: CASSIGTGRTDTQYF.

CDR3 sequence reads: CASSTQLGTSDYNEQFF. CDR3 bases: TGTGCCAGCAGCACACAGTTAGGGACTAGCGACTACAATGAGCAGTTCTTC. The chain employs TRBV9 and TRBJ2-1, with 10 positions matching TRBD2. Unmatched junction bases numbered 10, after V lost 4 bases and J lost 3 bases. This CDR3 has 17 residues. Germline-derived CDR1 and CDR2 are SGDLS and YYNGEE.